This T cell receptor beta chain was recorded in a study of human T cells and chemical hapten exposure (dated by TCRdb to about 2021). In the study overall: Libraries were combined into a pool for sequencing, and differences in TCR yield between samples came mainly from small differences in library volumes within the pool. Peripheral blood TCR repertoire changes were tracked in vivo in alopecia patients during primary and secondary sensitization to the hapten diphenylcyclopropenone (DPC). Each blood RNA sample was used to sequence both TCR alpha and TCR beta chains.

To prepare the library, RACE was applied. Sequencing relied on a NextSeq 500. During library preparation, unique molecular identifiers were attached to individual cDNA molecules so that TCRs could be counted in a quantitative, reproducible way. In the source study's methods: Samples had a median of around 92,000 TCRs, with a range from about 20,000 to 690,600. The Decombinator software suite was used to annotate V, J and CDR3 in the TCR reads. For the PS versus PT1 abundance plots, all samples were subsampled to the same number of TCRs (28,000). Expanded TCRs were defined as absent before sensitization and observed at least eight times at the 2-week time point. TCRdb passed the public sequencing reads through fastp at Q25 and MiXCR, retaining productive beta sequences. Rows are unified per CDR3 protein, each entry keeping the most common DNA and genes. The V and J calls were not made by the authors but by TCRdb's processing. This sample holds around 70,000 distinct CDR3 sequences; approximately 6.1% were observed only once. The top ten clonotypes cover around 3.4% of the sample.

A distance of 7 bases separates the germline ends of V and J, which lose 1 base and 1 base respectively. CDR1 is given as SEHNR and CDR2 as FQNEAQ, both from the germline V gene (reference sequence). The CDR3 holds 14 amino acids from the cysteine to the phenylalanine. Only the CDR3 DNA stays, 42 bases, in frame from base 1. Paper-wide results and their limitations: The number of TCRs above 1 in 1000 frequency did not change with DPC sensitization; there was no evidence of global repertoire structure alterations. Repeated subsampling changed both the strength of the expansion versus patch-test correlation and the threshold at which the correlation became significant.

This clonotype showed up just a few times. What antigen it recognizes has not been identified. No much larger clonotype is one base removed from it; base qualities were not supplied. The time point label for this specimen denotes: healthy volunteer bleed at 6 weeks. Total RNA was extracted from unfractionated whole blood that had been collected in Tempus Blood RNA tubes. About 5 healthy volunteers were used as TCR sequencing controls and were bled at day 0, 2 weeks and 6 weeks. Recombination linked TRBV7-9 to TRBJ1-1; no D gene can be assigned with confidence. The sample taken for sequencing was whole blood. This TCR was sampled from a female donor in good health. Some clones in this sample may be carry-over from other donors' samples. The CDR3 is CASSLESGNTEAFF. The DNA sequence is as follows: TGTGCCAGCAGCTTAGAATCCGGGAACACTGAAGCTTTCTTT.